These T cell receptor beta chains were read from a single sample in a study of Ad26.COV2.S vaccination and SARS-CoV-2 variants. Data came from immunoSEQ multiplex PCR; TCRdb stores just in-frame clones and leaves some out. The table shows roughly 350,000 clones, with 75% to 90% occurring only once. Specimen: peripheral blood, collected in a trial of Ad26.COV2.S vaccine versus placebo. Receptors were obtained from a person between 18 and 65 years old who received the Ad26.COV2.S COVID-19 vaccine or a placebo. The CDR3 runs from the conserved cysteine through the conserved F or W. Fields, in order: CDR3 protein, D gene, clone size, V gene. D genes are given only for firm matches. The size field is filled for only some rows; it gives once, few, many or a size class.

cdr3_aa: CAAHNWGTGELFF
d_call: -
clone_size: -
v_call: TRBV28

cdr3_aa: CASSGGQATYEQYF
d_call: TRBD1
clone_size: once
v_call: TRBV5-4

cdr3_aa: CASSRTDANTGELFF
d_call: -
clone_size: -
v_call: TRBV28

cdr3_aa: CASSSYTGAGANVLTF
d_call: TRBD1
clone_size: -
v_call: TRBV7-8

cdr3_aa: CASSSRLQSPQHF
d_call: -
clone_size: -
v_call: TRBV28

cdr3_aa: CASSLVGRTYEQYF
d_call: TRBD2
clone_size: -
v_call: TRBV5-6

cdr3_aa: CASSPLQSAGDYGYTF
d_call: -
clone_size: -
v_call: TRBV18

cdr3_aa: CASSQRGREGRNEQFF
d_call: TRBD2
clone_size: -
v_call: TRBV4-1

cdr3_aa: CASSERGHEQYF
d_call: TRBD2
clone_size: -
v_call: TRBV2

cdr3_aa: CASSGNVLTF
d_call: -
clone_size: -
v_call: TRBV9

cdr3_aa: CASSPVEVPRAQYF
d_call: -
clone_size: -
v_call: TRBV18